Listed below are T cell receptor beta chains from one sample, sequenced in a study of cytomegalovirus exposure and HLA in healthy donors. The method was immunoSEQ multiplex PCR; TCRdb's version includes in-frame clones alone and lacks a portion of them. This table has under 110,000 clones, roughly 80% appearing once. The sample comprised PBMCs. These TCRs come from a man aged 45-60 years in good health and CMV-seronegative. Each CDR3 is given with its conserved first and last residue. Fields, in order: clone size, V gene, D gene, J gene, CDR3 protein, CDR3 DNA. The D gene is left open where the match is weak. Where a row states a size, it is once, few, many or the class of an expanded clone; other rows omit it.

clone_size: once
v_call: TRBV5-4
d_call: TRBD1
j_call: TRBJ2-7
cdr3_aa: CASSPGGRGSYEQYF
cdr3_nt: TGTGCCAGCAGCCCTGGGGGCAGGGGGAGTTACGAGCAGTACTTC

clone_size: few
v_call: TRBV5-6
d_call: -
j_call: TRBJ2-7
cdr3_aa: CASSPFGSYEQYF
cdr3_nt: TGTGCCAGCAGCCCCTTCGGGAGCTACGAGCAGTACTTC

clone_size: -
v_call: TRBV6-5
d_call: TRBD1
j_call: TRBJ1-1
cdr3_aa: CASSQPTGVNTEAFF
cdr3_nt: TGTGCCAGCAGCCAGCCTACAGGGGTGAACACTGAAGCTTTCTTT

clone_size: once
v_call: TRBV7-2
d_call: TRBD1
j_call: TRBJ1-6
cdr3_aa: CASSLVRPGQGDSPLHF
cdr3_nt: TGTGCCAGCAGCTTAGTACGGCCAGGACAGGGGGATTCACCCCTCCACTTT

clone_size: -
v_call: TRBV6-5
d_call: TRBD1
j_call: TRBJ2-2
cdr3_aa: CAADPRGQRTGELFF
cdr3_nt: TGTGCCGCGGACCCCCGGGGACAGCGCACCGGGGAGCTGTTTTTT

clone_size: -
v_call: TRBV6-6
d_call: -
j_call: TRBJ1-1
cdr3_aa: CASRAFEAFF
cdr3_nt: TGTGCCAGCAGGGCCTTTGAAGCTTTCTTT

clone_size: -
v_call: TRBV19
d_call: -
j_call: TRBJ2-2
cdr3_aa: CASSRLGGPWNTGELFF
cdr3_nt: TGTGCCAGTAGTAGACTCGGGGGGCCTTGGAACACCGGGGAGCTGTTTTTT

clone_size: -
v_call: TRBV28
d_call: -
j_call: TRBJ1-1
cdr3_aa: CASSLDGWNTEAFF
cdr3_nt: TGTGCCAGCAGCCTAGATGGGTGGAACACTGAAGCTTTCTTT

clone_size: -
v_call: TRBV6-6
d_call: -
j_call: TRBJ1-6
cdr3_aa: CASSPRGAGNSPPHF
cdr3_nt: TGTGCCAGCAGTCCCCGGGGGGCAGGGAACTCACCCCCCCACTTT

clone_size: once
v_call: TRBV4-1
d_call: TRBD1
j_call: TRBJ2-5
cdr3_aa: CASSQDQGARETQYF
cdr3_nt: TGCGCCAGCAGCCAAGATCAGGGGGCGAGGGAGACCCAGTACTTC

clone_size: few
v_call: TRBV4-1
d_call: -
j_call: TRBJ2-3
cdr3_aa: CASSQERTGGLTDTQYF
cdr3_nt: TGCGCCAGCAGCCAAGAGAGAACGGGGGGCCTTACAGATACGCAGTATTTT

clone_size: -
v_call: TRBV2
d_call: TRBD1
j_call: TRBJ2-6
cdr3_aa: CASRANRGNSGANVLTF
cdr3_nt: TGTGCCAGCAGGGCTAACAGGGGGAACTCTGGGGCCAACGTCCTGACTTTC

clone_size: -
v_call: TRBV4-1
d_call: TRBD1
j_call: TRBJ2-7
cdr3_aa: CASSQQDLTGAPYEQYF
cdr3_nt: TGCGCCAGCAGCCAACAAGACTTAACAGGGGCGCCCTACGAGCAGTACTTC

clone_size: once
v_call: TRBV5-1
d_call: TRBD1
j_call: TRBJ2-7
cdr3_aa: CASSRDRGAPYEQYF
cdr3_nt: TGCGCCAGCAGTAGGGACAGGGGTGCCCCCTACGAGCAGTACTTC

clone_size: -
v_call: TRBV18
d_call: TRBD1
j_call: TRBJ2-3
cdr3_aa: CASSPMTRNRGADTQYF
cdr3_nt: TGTGCCAGCTCACCAATGACTCGGAACAGGGGTGCAGATACGCAGTATTTT

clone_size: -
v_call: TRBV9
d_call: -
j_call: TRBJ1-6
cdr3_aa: CASSVNFGSSPLHF
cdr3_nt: TGTGCCAGCAGCGTTAACTTTGGTAGCTCACCCCTCCACTTT

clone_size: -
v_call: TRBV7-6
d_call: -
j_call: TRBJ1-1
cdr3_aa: CASSDGQLNTEAFF
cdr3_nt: TGTGCCAGCAGCGACGGACAGCTGAACACTGAAGCTTTCTTT

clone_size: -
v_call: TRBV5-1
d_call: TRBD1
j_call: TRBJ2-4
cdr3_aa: CASASGQGKLAKNIQYF
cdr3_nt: TGCGCCAGCGCGTCCGGACAGGGCAAACTAGCCAAAAACATTCAGTACTTC

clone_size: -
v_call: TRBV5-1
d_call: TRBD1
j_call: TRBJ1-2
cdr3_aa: CASSAVQGADGYTF
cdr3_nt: TGCGCCAGCAGCGCAGTACAGGGGGCGGATGGCTACACCTTC

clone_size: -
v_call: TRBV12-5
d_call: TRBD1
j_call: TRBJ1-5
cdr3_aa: CASGLVITGAPWPQHF
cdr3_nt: TGTGCTAGTGGTTTGGTCATAACAGGGGCTCCGTGGCCCCAGCATTTT

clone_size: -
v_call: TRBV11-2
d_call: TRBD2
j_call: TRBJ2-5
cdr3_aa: CASSSTGGALETQYF
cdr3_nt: TGTGCCAGCAGCAGTACCGGGGGGGCCCTAGAGACCCAGTACTTC

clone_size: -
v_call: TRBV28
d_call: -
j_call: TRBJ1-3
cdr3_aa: CASGWGNTIYF
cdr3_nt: TGTGCCAGCGGCTGGGGAAACACCATATATTTT

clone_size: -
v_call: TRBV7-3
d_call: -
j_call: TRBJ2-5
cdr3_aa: CASSSSGEETQYF
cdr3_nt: TGTGCCAGCAGCTCCTCAGGGGAAGAGACCCAGTACTTC

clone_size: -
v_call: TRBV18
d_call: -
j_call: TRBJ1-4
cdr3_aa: CASSPLGQQTNEKLFF
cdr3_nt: TGTGCCAGCTCACCACTAGGACAGCAGACTAATGAAAAACTGTTTTTT

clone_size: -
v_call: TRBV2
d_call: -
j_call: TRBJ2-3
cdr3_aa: CASSLGGGGTDTQYF
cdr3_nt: TGTGCCAGCAGCTTGGGGGGGGGCGGCACAGATACGCAGTATTTT

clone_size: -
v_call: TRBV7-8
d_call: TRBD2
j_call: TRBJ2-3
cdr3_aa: CASSISGGDPTDTQYF
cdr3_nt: TGTGCCAGCAGCATCAGCGGGGGAGACCCCACAGATACGCAGTATTTT

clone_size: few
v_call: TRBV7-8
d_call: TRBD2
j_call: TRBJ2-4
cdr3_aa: CASSSGTSGGLAKNIQYF
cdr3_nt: TGTGCCAGCAGCTCCGGGACTAGCGGGGGTCTAGCCAAAAACATTCAGTACTTC

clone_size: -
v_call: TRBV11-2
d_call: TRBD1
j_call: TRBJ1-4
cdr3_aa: CASSPLTGPGEKLFF
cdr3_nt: TGTGCCAGCAGCCCGTTGACAGGGCCAGGGGAAAAACTGTTTTTT

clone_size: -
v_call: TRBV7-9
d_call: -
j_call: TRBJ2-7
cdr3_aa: CASSHRGGRTTYEQYF
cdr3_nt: TGTGCCAGCAGCCACCGCGGCGGGCGGACGACCTACGAGCAGTACTTC

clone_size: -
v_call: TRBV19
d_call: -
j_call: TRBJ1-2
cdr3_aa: CATSNTNYGYTF
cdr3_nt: TGTGCCACCAGTAACACGAACTATGGCTACACCTTC

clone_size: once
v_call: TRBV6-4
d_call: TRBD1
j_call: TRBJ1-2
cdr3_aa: CASSEGKGGDGYTF
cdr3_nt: TGTGCCAGCAGTGAGGGTAAAGGGGGCGATGGCTACACCTTC

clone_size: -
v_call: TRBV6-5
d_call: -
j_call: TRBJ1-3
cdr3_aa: CASSYDRGNTIYF
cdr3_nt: TGTGCCAGCAGTTACGACAGAGGAAACACCATATATTTT

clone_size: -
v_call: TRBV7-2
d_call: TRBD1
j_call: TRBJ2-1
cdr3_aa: CASADRGGNEQFF
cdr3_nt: TGTGCCAGTGCTGACAGGGGAGGCAATGAGCAGTTCTTC

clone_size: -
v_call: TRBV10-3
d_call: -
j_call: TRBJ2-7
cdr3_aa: CAISVGSEQYF
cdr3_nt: TGTGCCATCAGTGTAGGGAGCGAGCAGTACTTC

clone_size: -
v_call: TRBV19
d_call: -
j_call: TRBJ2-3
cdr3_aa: CASSIASSTDTQYF
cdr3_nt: TGTGCCAGTAGTATAGCCAGTAGCACAGATACGCAGTATTTT

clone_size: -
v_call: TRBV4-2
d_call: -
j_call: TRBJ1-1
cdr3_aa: CASSQDLVTAMNTEAFF
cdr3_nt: TGTGCCAGCAGCCAAGATCTAGTGACAGCAATGAACACTGAAGCTTTCTTT

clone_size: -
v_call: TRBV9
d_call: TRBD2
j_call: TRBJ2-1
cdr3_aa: CASSIGLATYNEQFF
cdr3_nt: TGTGCCAGCAGCATTGGACTAGCGACCTACAATGAGCAGTTCTTC

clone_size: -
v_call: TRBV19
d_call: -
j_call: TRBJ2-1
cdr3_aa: CASSMDGPGGSTFNEQFF
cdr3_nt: TGTGCCAGTAGTATGGACGGACCAGGGGGGTCCACATTCAATGAGCAGTTCTTC

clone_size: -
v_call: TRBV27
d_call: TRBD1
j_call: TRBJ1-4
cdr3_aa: CASRPGTGHEKLFF
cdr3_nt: TGTGCCAGCAGGCCCGGGACAGGGCATGAAAAACTGTTTTTT

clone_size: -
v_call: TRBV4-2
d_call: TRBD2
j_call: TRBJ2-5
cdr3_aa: CASSRETSGVGETQYF
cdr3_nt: TGTGCCAGCAGCCGAGAGACTAGCGGGGTGGGAGAGACCCAGTACTTC

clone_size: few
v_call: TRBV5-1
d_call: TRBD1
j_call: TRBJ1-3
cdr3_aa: CASSVGGQGSGNTIYF
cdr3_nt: TGCGCCAGCAGCGTAGGGGGACAGGGCTCTGGAAACACCATATATTTT

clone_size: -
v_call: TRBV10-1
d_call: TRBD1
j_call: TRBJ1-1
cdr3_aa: CASSERQGGTEAFF
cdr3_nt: TGCGCCAGCAGTGAGCGACAGGGGGGCACTGAAGCTTTCTTT

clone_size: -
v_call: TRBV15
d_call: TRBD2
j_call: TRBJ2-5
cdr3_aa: CATSRDRRPSGRQETQYF
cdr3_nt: TGTGCCACCAGCAGAGACAGACGCCCTAGCGGGAGACAAGAGACCCAGTACTTC

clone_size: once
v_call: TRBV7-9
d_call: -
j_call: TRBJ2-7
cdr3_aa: CASSPGQIPYEQYF
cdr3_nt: TGTGCCAGCAGCCCGGGACAAATTCCCTACGAGCAGTACTTC

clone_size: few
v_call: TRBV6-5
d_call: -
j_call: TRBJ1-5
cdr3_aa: CASSGWTENQPQHF
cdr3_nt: TGTGCCAGCAGTGGATGGACAGAGAATCAGCCCCAGCATTTT

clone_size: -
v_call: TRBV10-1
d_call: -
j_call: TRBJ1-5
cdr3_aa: CASSATGNQPQHF
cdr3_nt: TGCGCCAGCAGTGCTACGGGAAATCAGCCCCAGCATTTT

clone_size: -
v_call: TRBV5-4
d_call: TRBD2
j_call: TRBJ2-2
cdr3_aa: CATTRTSGNTGELFF
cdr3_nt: TGTGCCACCACCCGGACTAGCGGGAACACCGGGGAGCTGTTTTTT

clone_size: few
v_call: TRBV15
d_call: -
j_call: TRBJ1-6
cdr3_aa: CATSRDKHASNSPLHF
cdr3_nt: TGTGCCACCAGCAGAGATAAGCACGCGTCTAATTCACCCCTCCACTTT

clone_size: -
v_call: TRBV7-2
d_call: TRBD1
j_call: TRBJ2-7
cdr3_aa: CASSPGQTSYEQYF
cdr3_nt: TGTGCCAGCAGCCCGGGACAGACATCCTACGAGCAGTACTTC

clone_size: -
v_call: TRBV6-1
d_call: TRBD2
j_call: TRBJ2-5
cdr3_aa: CASSERGGLQETQYF
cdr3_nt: TGTGCCAGCAGTGAACGGGGGGGTTTACAAGAGACCCAGTACTTC

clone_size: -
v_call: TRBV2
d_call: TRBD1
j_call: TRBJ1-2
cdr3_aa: CASIWDRGGYTF
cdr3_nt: TGTGCCAGCATTTGGGACAGGGGCGGCTACACCTTC

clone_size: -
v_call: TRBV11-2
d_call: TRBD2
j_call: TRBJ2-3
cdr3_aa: CASSLEAGGSRNTQYF
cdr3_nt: TGTGCCAGCAGCTTAGAAGCGGGGGGCAGCAGGAATACGCAGTATTTT

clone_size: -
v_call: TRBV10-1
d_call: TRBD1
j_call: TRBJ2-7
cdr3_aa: CASSLGTGGEQYF
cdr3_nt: TGCGCCAGCAGTCTCGGGACAGGGGGCGAGCAGTACTTC

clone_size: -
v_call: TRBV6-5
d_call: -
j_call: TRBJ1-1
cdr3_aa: CASSVTGLVGAFF
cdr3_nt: TGTGCCAGTTCCGTCACAGGGCTCGTCGGAGCTTTCTTT

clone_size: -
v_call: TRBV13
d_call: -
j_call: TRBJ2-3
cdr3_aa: CASSLGRRDSTDTQYF
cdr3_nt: TGTGCCAGCAGCTTAGGCAGGAGGGACTCCACAGATACGCAGTATTTT

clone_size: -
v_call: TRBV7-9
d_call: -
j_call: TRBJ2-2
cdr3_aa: CASSLDSNTGELFF
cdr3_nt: TGTGCCAGCAGCTTGGACAGTAACACCGGGGAGCTGTTTTTT

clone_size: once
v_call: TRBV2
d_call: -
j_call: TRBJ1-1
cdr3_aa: CASSLAGTPNTEAFF
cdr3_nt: TGTGCCAGCAGTTTAGCCGGGACACCGAACACTGAAGCTTTCTTT

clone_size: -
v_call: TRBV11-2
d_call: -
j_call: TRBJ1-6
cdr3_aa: CASSSPGENNSPLHF
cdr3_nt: TGTGCCAGCAGCTCGCCAGGGGAGAATAATTCACCCCTCCACTTT